This T cell receptor (beta chain) was observed in a study of blood T cell repertoires in COVID-19. The overall study: The United States, Italy and Spain were the sources of the acute and convalescent COVID-19 samples. Sources were T cells, B-cell-depleted T cells, or PBMCs; the material itself was cDNA or gDNA.

The count of this clone is one. Per the original methods: Estimation of nucleated cell counts relied on the amplification of reference gene primers. Only in-frame clones appear in the TCRdb table, and some are missing; sequencing was by immunoSEQ multiplex PCR. That table furnishes V, J and clone size, whereas the DNA furnished D and trimming. The table lists roughly 250,000 clones, roughly 83% of them singletons. Trimming left V 0 bases short and J 3 bases short, with 12 bases between. The CDR3 is made up of 15 amino acids. Germline CDR1 reads SGDLS; CDR2 reads YYNGEE. V and J are TRBV9 and TRBJ1-1; D perhaps matches TRBD1 (6 bases). Input material: peripheral blood. The sequence was collected from an elderly woman with acute or convalescent COVID-19. The CDR3 sequence is CASSVAGTSYTEAFF. DNA of the CDR3: TGTGCCAGCAGCGTAGCGGGGACAAGTTACACTGAAGCTTTCTTT.